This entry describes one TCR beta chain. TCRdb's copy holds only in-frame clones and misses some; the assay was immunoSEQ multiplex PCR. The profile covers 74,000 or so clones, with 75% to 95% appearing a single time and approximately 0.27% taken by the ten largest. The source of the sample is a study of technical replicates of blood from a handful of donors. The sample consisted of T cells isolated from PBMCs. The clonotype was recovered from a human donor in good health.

This CDR3 is CASSLRGAKNIQYF. CDR3 bases: TGTGCCAGCAGTTTACGAGGAGCCAAAAACATTCAGTACTTC. V usage is TRBV27 and J usage is TRBJ2-4; no clear D gene. Trimming shortened V by 2 bases and J by 0 bases, and 5 bases separated the two germline ends. The CDR3 totals 14 residues. CDR1 and CDR2 from the germline V gene are MNHEY and SMNVEV (reference sequence).